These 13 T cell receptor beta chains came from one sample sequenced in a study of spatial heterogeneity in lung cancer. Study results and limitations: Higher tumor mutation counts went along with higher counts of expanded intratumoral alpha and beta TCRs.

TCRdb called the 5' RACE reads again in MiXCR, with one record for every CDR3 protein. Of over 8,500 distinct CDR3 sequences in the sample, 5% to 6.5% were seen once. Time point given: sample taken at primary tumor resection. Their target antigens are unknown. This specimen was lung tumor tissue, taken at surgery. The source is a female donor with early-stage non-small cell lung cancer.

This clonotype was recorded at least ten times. The CDR3 is CASSQDRTGGLGYTF. The CDR3 bases are TGTGCCAGCAGCCAAGATAGGACAGGGGGCTTAGGCTACACCTTC. This sequence joins TRBV4-2 and TRBJ1-2; 11 bases fit TRBD1. The germline V gene has CDR1 LGHNA and CDR2 YNFKEQ. J lost 8 bases, V lost 0 bases, and 5 bases had no gene match. The CDR3 spans 15 residues.

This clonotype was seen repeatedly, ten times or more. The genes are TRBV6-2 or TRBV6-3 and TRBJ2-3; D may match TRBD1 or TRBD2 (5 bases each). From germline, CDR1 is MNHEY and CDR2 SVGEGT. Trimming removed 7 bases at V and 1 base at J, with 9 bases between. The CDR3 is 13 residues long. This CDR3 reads CASMRDRTDTQYF. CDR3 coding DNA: TGTGCCAGCATGAGGGACCGCACAGATACGCAGTATTTT.

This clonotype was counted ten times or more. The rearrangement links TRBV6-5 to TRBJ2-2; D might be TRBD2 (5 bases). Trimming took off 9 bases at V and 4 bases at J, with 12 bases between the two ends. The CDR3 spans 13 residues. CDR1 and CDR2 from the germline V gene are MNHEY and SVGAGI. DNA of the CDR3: TGTGCCAGTGGACTCCTCGGCACCGGGGAGCTGTTTTTT. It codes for CASGLLGTGELFF.

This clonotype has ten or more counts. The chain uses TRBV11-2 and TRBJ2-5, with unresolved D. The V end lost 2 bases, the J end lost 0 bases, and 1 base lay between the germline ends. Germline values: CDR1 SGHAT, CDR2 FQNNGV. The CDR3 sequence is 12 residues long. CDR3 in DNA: TGTGCCAGCAGCTTATACCAAGAGACCCAGTACTTC. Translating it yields CASSLYQETQYF.

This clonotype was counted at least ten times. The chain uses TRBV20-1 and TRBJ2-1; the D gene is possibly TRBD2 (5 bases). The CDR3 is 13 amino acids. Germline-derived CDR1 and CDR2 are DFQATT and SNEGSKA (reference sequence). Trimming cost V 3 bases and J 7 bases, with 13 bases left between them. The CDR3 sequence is CSARGLAKNEQFF. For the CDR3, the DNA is TGCAGTGCTAGGGGCCTAGCTAAGAATGAGCAGTTCTTC.

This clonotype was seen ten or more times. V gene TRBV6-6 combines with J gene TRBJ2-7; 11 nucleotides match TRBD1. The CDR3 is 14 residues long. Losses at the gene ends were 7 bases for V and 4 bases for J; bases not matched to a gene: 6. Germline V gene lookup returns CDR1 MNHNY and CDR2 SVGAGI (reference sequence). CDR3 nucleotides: TGTGCCAGCACCCAGGGACAGGGGGATTACGAGCAGTACTTC. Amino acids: CASTQGQGDYEQYF.

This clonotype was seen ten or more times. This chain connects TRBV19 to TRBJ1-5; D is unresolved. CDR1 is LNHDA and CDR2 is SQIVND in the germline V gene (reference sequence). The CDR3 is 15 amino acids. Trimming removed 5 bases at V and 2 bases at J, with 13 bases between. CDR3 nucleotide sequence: TGTGCCAGTAGTCTACTTCCGACGGGCAATCAGCCCCAGCATTTT. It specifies CASSLLPTGNQPQHF.

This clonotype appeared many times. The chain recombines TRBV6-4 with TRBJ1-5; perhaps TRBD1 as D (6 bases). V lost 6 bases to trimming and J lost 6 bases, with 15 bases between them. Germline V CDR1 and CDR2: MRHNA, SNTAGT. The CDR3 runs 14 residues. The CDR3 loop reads CASRGGRRAQPQHF. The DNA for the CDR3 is TGTGCCAGCAGAGGGGGACGTCGTGCTCAGCCCCAGCATTTT.

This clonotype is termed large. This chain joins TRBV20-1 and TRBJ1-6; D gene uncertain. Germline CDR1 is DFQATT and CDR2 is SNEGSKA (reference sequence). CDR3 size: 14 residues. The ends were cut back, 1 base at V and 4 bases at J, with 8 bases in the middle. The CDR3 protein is CSARGASYNSPLHF. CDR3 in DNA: TGCAGTGCTAGAGGCGCCAGTTATAATTCACCCCTCCACTTT.

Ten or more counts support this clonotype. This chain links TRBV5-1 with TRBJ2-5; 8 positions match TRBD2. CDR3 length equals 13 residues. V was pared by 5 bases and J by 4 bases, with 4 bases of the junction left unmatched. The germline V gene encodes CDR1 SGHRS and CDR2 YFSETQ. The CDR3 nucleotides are TGCGCCAGCAGACGGCTAGCGGGAGAGACCCAGTACTTC. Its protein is CASRRLAGETQYF.

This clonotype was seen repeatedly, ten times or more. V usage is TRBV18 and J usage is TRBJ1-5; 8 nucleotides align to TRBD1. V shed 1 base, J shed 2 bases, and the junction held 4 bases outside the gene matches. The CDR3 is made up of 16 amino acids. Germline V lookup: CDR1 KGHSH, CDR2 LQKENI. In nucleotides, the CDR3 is TGTGCCAGCTCACCACAAACAGGGGGGGGCAATCAGCCCCAGCATTTT. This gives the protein CASSPQTGGGNQPQHF.

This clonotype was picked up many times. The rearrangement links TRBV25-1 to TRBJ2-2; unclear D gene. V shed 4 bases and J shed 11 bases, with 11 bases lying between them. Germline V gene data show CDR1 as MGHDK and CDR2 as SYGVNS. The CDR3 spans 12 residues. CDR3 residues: CASSGGHQELFF. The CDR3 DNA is TGTGCCAGCAGTGGTGGTCACCAAGAGCTGTTTTTT.

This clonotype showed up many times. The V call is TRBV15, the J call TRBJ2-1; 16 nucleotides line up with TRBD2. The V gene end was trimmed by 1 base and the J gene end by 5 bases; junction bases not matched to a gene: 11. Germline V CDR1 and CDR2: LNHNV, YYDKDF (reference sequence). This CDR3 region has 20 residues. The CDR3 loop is CATSRALGLAGGKSDNEQFF. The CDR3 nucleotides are TGTGCCACCAGCAGAGCCCTGGGACTAGCGGGAGGGAAGTCGGACAATGAGCAGTTCTTC.